The 25 T cell receptor beta chains below come from one sample, sequenced in a study of blood T cells in healthy people across ages. A J-beta primer mix and a sample-barcoded 5' primer were used in a second PCR of about 6 to 12 cycles. TCRdb used MiXCR to reprocess the 5' RACE reads, holding one entry per CDR3 protein. The data contain about 620,000 distinct CDR3 sequences, around 20% of them seen just once; the ten biggest clones take up roughly 3.9%. Material for sequencing was blood. Receptor source: a man between 65 and 79 years old in good health.

The chain is built from TRBV5-1 and TRBJ2-5; D assignment may be TRBD1 or TRBD2 (5 bases each). V shed 4 bases and J shed 1 base, with 17 bases lying between them. Germline assignment: CDR1 SGHRS and CDR2 YFSETQ. This CDR3 has 16 residues. CDR3 nucleotide sequence: TGCGCCAGCAGCCTGGCCAGGGACGGAATCCAAGAGACCCAGTACTTC. Amino acids: CASSLARDGIQETQYF.

This rearrangement joins TRBV6-2 or TRBV6-3 to TRBJ2-5; 13 bases fit TRBD2. V lost 4 bases and J lost 5; bases outside the gene matches: 10. The V gene's germline CDR1 is MNHEY and CDR2 SVGEGT. CDR3 length: 17 amino acids. CDR3 sequence: CASSSGLAGEIDETQYF. CDR3 DNA: TGTGCCAGCAGTTCCGGACTAGCGGGAGAAATTGACGAGACCCAGTACTTC.

V and J are TRBV5-1 and TRBJ2-1, with TRBD2 identical over 8 bases. The CDR3 totals 15 residues. The V and J ends lost 4 bases and 4 bases, in that order; junction bases with no gene match: 7. Germline lookup yields CDR1 SGHRS and CDR2 YFSETQ. CDR3 sequence reads: CASSPGASGYNEQFF. CDR3 DNA: TGCGCCAGCAGCCCCGGCGCTAGCGGGTACAATGAGCAGTTCTTC.

In its sample, this clonotype was seen a few times. This clone may be a read error of a much larger clone one base away. The rearrangement uses TRBV7-9 and TRBJ2-6, with 7 positions matching TRBD1. With V trimmed by 1 base and J by 0 bases, 3 bases remained unmatched. The CDR3 runs to 17 residues. CDR1 is SEHNR and CDR2 is FQNEAQ in the germline V gene (reference sequence). CDR3 nucleotides: TGTGCCAGCAGCTTAGTGGGACAGCCCTCTGGGGCCAACGTCCTGACTTTC. Translating gives CASSLVGQPSGANVLTF.

The chain links TRBV5-1 to TRBJ2-1; TRBD1 is a possible D gene (6 bases). V was shortened by 0 bases and J by 1 base, with 23 bases between the two germline ends. The CDR3 consists of 20 residues. From germline, CDR1 is SGHRS and CDR2 YFSETQ. The DNA for the CDR3 is TGCGCCAGCAGCTTGGTCGGCCCCCTGGTCAGGGGCCCGTCCTACAATGAGCAGTTCTTC. Encoded protein: CASSLVGPLVRGPSYNEQFF.

V and J are TRBV21-1 and TRBJ2-7; the table assigns TRBD1, which was not confirmed against the DNA. TRBV21-1 has pseudogene status. CDR3 size: 13 residues. The CDR3 here is CASSKGTVDEQYF. The CDR3 DNA is TGTGCCAGCAGCAAAGGGACAGTGGACGAGCAGTACTTC.

A few counts support this clonotype. The rearrangement uses TRBV29-1 and TRBJ2-5; TRBD2 is a possible D gene (5 bases). V lost 3 bases, J lost 1 base, and 9 bases lay in between. The CDR3 runs to 13 residues. Looked up from germline, CDR1 is SQVTM and CDR2 is ANQGSEA. As DNA, the CDR3 is TGCAGCGTTGATTTAGCGTTCCAAGAGACCCAGTACTTC. Translating gives CSVDLAFQETQYF.

The chain links TRBV30 to TRBJ1-4; D not resolved. Germline V lookup: CDR1 GTSNPN, CDR2 SVGIG (reference sequence). The CDR3 is made up of 16 amino acids. Between the trimmed V and J ends, which lost 2 bases and 3 bases, there was a span of 16 bases. The CDR3 DNA reads as TGTGCCTGGAGTACCCCGGTTTATTCCCCTAATGAAAAACTGTTTTTT. Protein: CAWSTPVYSPNEKLFF. Supplemented by reference TRBV30 and TRBJ1-4, the full variable domain reads SQTIHQWPATLVQPVGSPLSLECTVEGTSNPNLYWYRQAAGRGLQLLFYSVGIGQISSEVPQNLSASRPQDRQFILSSKKLLLSDSGFYLCAWSTPVYSPNEKLFFGSGTQLSVL.

The chain employs TRBV7-2 and TRBJ2-2, with 8 bases aligning to TRBD2. V shed 2 bases, J shed 5 bases, and the junction held 4 bases outside the gene matches. The CDR3 totals 15 residues. Looked up from germline, CDR1 is SGHTA and CDR2 is FQGNSA. The CDR3 nucleotides read TGTGCCAGCAGCTTAATTAGCGGGGCTACCGGGGAGCTGTTTTTT. It encodes CASSLISGATGELFF.

V and J are TRBV6-1 and TRBJ1-2, with unresolved D. There are 14 residues in the CDR3. The V and J ends lost 5 bases and 0 bases respectively, with 10 bases between them. Germline lookup yields CDR1 MNHNS and CDR2 SASEGT. The CDR3 bases are TGTGCCAGCAGTCTCAACCCCGCTAACTATGGCTACACCTTC. This encodes CASSLNPANYGYTF.

This clonotype has a handful of counts. The chain has TRBV15 and TRBJ2-1; TRBD1 agrees at 9 bases. J lost 7 bases, V lost 2 bases, and 12 bases had no gene match. Germline loops: CDR1 LNHNV, CDR2 YYDKDF (reference sequence). This CDR3 spans 17 amino acids. The CDR3 sequence is CATSRSASGTGINEQFF. The CDR3 DNA reads as TGTGCCACCAGCAGATCCGCGTCCGGGACAGGGATAAATGAGCAGTTCTTC. Filled out from reference TRBV15 and TRBJ2-1, the complete variable domain reads DAMVIQNPRYQVTQFGKPVTLSCSQTLNHNVMYWYQQKSSQAPKLLFHYYDKDFNNEADTPDNFQSRRPNTSFCFLDIRSPGLGDTAMYLCATSRSASGTGINEQFFGPGTRLTVL.

The genes are TRBV4-1 and TRBJ1-6; 7 nucleotides align to TRBD1. Trimming cost V 2 bases and J 7 bases; bases outside gene matches: 2. CDR1 MGHRA and CDR2 YSYEKL come from the germline V gene. The CDR3 runs to 14 residues. The CDR3 loop is CASSQQGENSPLHF. CDR3 in DNA: TGCGCCAGCAGCCAACAGGGGGAAAATTCACCCCTCCACTTT.

Only a few counts were recorded for this clonotype. The gene calls are TRBV29-1 and TRBJ1-4; perhaps TRBD1 as D (6 bases). V gave up 4 bases and J gave up 0 bases, with 9 bases separating them. Germline loops: CDR1 SQVTM, CDR2 ANQGSEA. The CDR3 runs to 14 residues. The CDR3 sequence is CSVASGATNEKLFF. The CDR3 coding sequence is TGCAGCGTTGCTTCAGGGGCAACTAATGAAAAACTGTTTTTT.

V usage is TRBV29-1 and J usage is TRBJ2-1, with 7 positions matching TRBD1. This CDR3 comprises 13 residues. With V trimmed by 7 bases and J by 0 bases, 3 bases remained unmatched. CDR1 and CDR2 (germline): SQVTM, ANQGSEA. The CDR3 DNA reads TGCAGCGGCACAGGGGACTCCTACAATGAGCAGTTCTTC. Its protein is CSGTGDSYNEQFF.

The chain employs TRBV7-8 and TRBJ2-1; D not certain. CDR3 size: 15 residues. Trimming removed 1 base at V and 1 base at J, with 8 bases between. CDR1 and CDR2 (germline): SGHVS, FQNEAQ. CDR3 in amino acids: CASSLVRISYNEQFF. CDR3 sequence (DNA): TGTGCCAGCAGCTTAGTTAGGATATCCTACAATGAGCAGTTCTTC. Complete variable domain (other parts from reference TRBV7-8 and TRBJ2-1): GAGVSQSPRYKVAKRGQDVALRCDPISGHVSLFWYQQALGQGPEFLTYFQNEAQLDKSGLPSDRFFAERPEGSVSTLKIQRTQQEDSAVYLCASSLVRISYNEQFFGPGTRLTVL.

This chain uses TRBV9 with TRBJ1-1, with D possibly being TRBD1 (6 bases). The germline V gene encodes CDR1 SGDLS and CDR2 YYNGEE. The V and J ends lost 4 bases and 3 bases respectively, with 13 bases between them. The CDR3 sequence is 14 residues long. The CDR3 here is CASSFLGADTEAFF. CDR3 in DNA: TGTGCCAGCAGCTTCTTGGGGGCAGACACTGAAGCTTTCTTT.

This sequence joins TRBV12-3 or TRBV12-4 and TRBJ2-7, with 7 nucleotides matching TRBD2. J was trimmed by 0 bases and V by 1 base; bases with no gene match: 9. The CDR3 covers 17 residues. CDR3 bases: TGTGCCAGCAGTTTAGTCGGAGCGGGATCCCTCTCCTACGAGCAGTACTTC. Translated, it gives CASSLVGAGSLSYEQYF.

The chain joins TRBV7-2 to TRBJ1-2; a weak D match, TRBD1 (5 bases). Germline V gene lookup returns CDR1 SGHTA and CDR2 FQGNSA. CDR3 length equals 14 residues. The V gene lost 3 bases and the J gene lost 2 bases, with 10 bases spanning the gap. The CDR3 DNA follows: TGTGCCAGCAGCTTGCATGACAGCAACTATGGCTACACCTTC. Protein sequence: CASSLHDSNYGYTF.

The gene calls are TRBV2 and TRBJ2-1, with 7 nucleotides matching TRBD2. Looked up from germline, CDR1 is SNHLY and CDR2 is FYNNEI. This CDR3 spans 15 amino acids. V lost 6 bases, J lost 8 bases, and 13 bases stayed unmatched. DNA of the CDR3: TGTGCCAGCAGCGCCGGGACTATACGTAACGATGAGCAGTTCTTC. Protein sequence: CASSAGTIRNDEQFF. The full variable domain, its missing parts supplied by reference TRBV2 and TRBJ2-1, is EPEVTQTPSHQVTQMGQEVILRCVPISNHLYFYWYRQILGQKVEFLVSFYNNEISEKSEIFDDQFSVERPDGSNFTLKIRSTKLEDSAMYFCASSAGTIRNDEQFFGPGTRLTVL.

This clonotype has more than one count but fewer than ten. The chain joins TRBV7-8 to TRBJ2-3; 11 bases agree with TRBD2. Germline V gene data show CDR1 as SGHVS and CDR2 as FQNEAQ. The length of the CDR3 is 17 residues. The V segment lost 2 bases and the J segment 0 bases; nucleotides outside the gene matches: 4. DNA of the CDR3: TGTGCCAGCAGCTTAAGACTAGCGGGGACGAGCACAGATACGCAGTATTTT. This translates into CASSLRLAGTSTDTQYF.

In this sample, this clonotype turned up a few times. The chain has TRBV5-1 and TRBJ1-3; unclear D gene. Trimming took off 0 bases at V and 2 bases at J, with 9 bases between the two ends. The CDR3 extends over 15 amino acids. Germline loops: CDR1 SGHRS, CDR2 YFSETQ. The CDR3 protein is CASSLEGNPGNTIYF. In DNA form, the CDR3 reads TGCGCCAGCAGCTTGGAGGGCAATCCTGGAAACACCATATATTTT.

This clonotype was found a few times. The CDR3 reads CASAMDRVVSGELFF. In DNA form, the CDR3 reads TGTGCTAGTGCAATGGACAGGGTAGTCTCCGGGGAGCTGTTTTTT. The chain is built from TRBV12-5 and TRBJ2-2; 8 bases fit TRBD1. Germline trimming cut 7 bases from V and 6 bases from J; bases unmatched to any gene: 10. The CDR3 covers 15 residues. CDR1 and CDR2 from the germline V gene are LGHNT and FRNRAP.

The rearrangement uses TRBV3-1 and TRBJ1-5; 10 bases match TRBD1. V shed 1 base and J 11 bases; nucleotides not matched to a gene: 11. This CDR3 region has 16 residues. Per germline, CDR1 LGHDT and CDR2 YNNKEL (reference sequence). The CDR3 bases are TGTGCCAGCAGCCAAGGGGGACAGGGGTCCTATGAAGCCCAGCATTTT. Its protein product is CASSQGGQGSYEAQHF. Looking up the rest from reference TRBV3-1 and TRBJ1-5 gives the full variable domain: DTAVSQTPKYLVTQMGNDKSIKCEQNLGHDTMYWYKQDSKKFLKIMFSYNNKELIINETVPNRFSPKSPDKAHLNLHINSLELGDSAVYFCASSQGGQGSYEAQHFGDGTRLSIL.

The chain carries TRBV4-1 and TRBJ2-2; 9 bases map to TRBD1. J was trimmed by 8 bases and V by 2 bases; bases with no gene match: 12. The V gene's germline CDR1 is MGHRA and CDR2 YSYEKL. This CDR3 has 17 amino acids. The CDR3 coding sequence is TGCGCCAGCAGCCAATTTCACAGGACAGGGGCAGCGGGGGAGCTGTTTTTT. It translates to CASSQFHRTGAAGELFF.

There are a few counts of this clonotype. This chain connects TRBV6-5 to TRBJ2-5; a weak D match, TRBD1 (6 bases). The CDR3 runs to 13 residues. V lost 3 bases, J lost 3 bases, and 8 bases lay in between. Germline V CDR1 and CDR2: MNHEY, SVGAGI. The CDR3 spells CASSYAGEETQYF. The CDR3 DNA sequence: TGTGCCAGCAGTTATGCAGGGGAAGAGACCCAGTACTTC.